What follows are 17 T cell receptor beta chains derived from one specimen sequenced in a study of blood T cell repertoires in COVID-19. Assay: immunoSEQ multiplex PCR; the TCRdb copy retains only in-frame clones and omits some. Of about 380,000 clones detected, approximately 89% appear once; the ten largest clones hold 1% to 1.5%. The sample comprised PBMCs or T cells enriched from blood (not recorded which). The receptors were gathered from a young man who had recovered from COVID-19.

The V gene is TRBV19, the J gene TRBJ2-7; a weak D match, TRBD2 (6 bases). The CDR3 is 14 amino acids. CDR1 and CDR2 (germline): LNHDA, SQIVND (reference sequence). V shed 5 bases and J shed 2 bases, with 13 bases lying between them. CDR3 sequence: CASSLSGVTYEQYF. The CDR3 DNA sequence: TGTGCCAGTAGTTTATCGGGGGTGACCTACGAGCAGTACTTC.

The V and J genes are TRBV6-6 and TRBJ1-5; no definite D call. V lost 6 bases to trimming and J lost 2 bases, with 8 bases between them. The CDR3 loop spans 13 amino acids. Germline V gene lookup returns CDR1 MNHNY and CDR2 SVGAGI (reference sequence). As DNA, the CDR3 is TGTGCCAGCAGACCGGGTGGCAATCAGCCCCAGCATTTT. Translating gives CASRPGGNQPQHF.

The chain joins TRBV5-4 to TRBJ2-1, with 13 bases lining up with TRBD2. CDR1 is SGHNT and CDR2 is YYREEE in the germline V gene (reference sequence). There are 17 residues in the CDR3. V gave up 4 bases and J gave up 6 bases; unmatched junction bases: 10. The CDR3 loop reads CASSPPGLAGDPNEQFF. DNA for the CDR3: TGTGCCAGCAGCCCCCCAGGACTAGCGGGGGATCCCAATGAGCAGTTCTTC.

CDR3 region: CASQSFRYDTEAFF. CDR3 DNA: TGTGCCAGCCAGTCTTTCAGGTACGACACTGAAGCTTTCTTT. V is TRBV19 and J is TRBJ1-1; D unresolved. Per the germline V gene, CDR1 is LNHDA and CDR2 is SQIVND (reference sequence). V lost 9 bases, J lost 3 bases, and 17 bases lay in between. The CDR3 has 14 amino acids. Drawing the rest from reference TRBV19 and TRBJ1-1, the complete variable domain is DGGITQSPKYLFRKEGQNVTLSCEQNLNHDAMYWYRQDPGQGLRLIYYSQIVNDFQKGDIAEGYSVSREKKESFPLTVTSAQKNPTAFYLCASQSFRYDTEAFFGQGTRLTVV.

The chain links TRBV4-3 to TRBJ1-1, with D possibly matching TRBD1 (5 bases). CDR3 length: 14 amino acids. Germline V gives CDR1 LGHNA, CDR2 YSLEER. Trimming took off 4 bases at V and 5 bases at J, with 14 bases between the two ends. CDR3 amino acids: CASSPLGGETEAFF. CDR3 nucleotide sequence: TGCGCCAGCAGCCCTTTGGGGGGGGAGACTGAAGCTTTCTTT.

The CDR3 is CASSSAGGSANTEAFF. In DNA, the CDR3 is TGTGCCAGTAGTAGCGCAGGGGGTAGTGCGAACACTGAAGCTTTCTTT. The V and J genes are TRBV19 and TRBJ1-1; TRBD1 aligns across 7 bases. The CDR3 covers 16 residues. Germline V gene data show CDR1 as LNHDA and CDR2 as SQIVND (reference sequence). With 4 bases clipped from V and 1 base from J, the junction kept 9 bases outside the gene matches.

The chain recombines TRBV5-4 with TRBJ2-3, with 7 bases lining up with TRBD2. This CDR3 spans 16 amino acids. Germline V gene data show CDR1 as SGHNT and CDR2 as YYREEE (reference sequence). V shed 4 bases and J 0 bases; nucleotides not matched to a gene: 8. CDR3 protein: CASSPYLAASTDTQYF. Written as DNA, the CDR3 is TGTGCCAGCAGCCCGTACCTAGCGGCTAGCACAGATACGCAGTATTTT. The whole variable domain, remainder taken from reference TRBV5-4 and TRBJ2-3, is ETGVTQSPTHLIKTRGQQVTLRCSSQSGHNTVSWYQQALGQGPQFIFQYYREEENGRGNFPPRFSGLQFPNYSSELNVNALELDDSALYLCASSPYLAASTDTQYFGPGTRLTVL.

V is TRBV7-2 and J is TRBJ1-5, with D possibly being TRBD1 (5 bases). Trimming shortened V by 6 bases and J by 4 bases, and 16 bases separated the two germline ends. The germline V gene encodes CDR1 SGHTA and CDR2 FQGNSA. This CDR3 is built from 15 residues. Written as DNA, the CDR3 is TGTGCCAGCAGAAGCCATTCTGGGGGGAATCAGCCCCAGCATTTT. Translated: CASRSHSGGNQPQHF.

The chain has TRBV30 and TRBJ2-7; D is possibly TRBD2 (6 bases). V was shortened by 1 base and J by 5 bases, with 15 bases between the two germline ends. Germline V CDR1 and CDR2: GTSNPN, SVGIG (reference sequence). The length of the CDR3 is 14 residues. The CDR3: CAWSEGFGSNEQYF. The CDR3 DNA reads TGTGCCTGGAGTGAAGGGTTCGGGAGCAACGAGCAGTACTTC.

The rearrangement links TRBV4-1 to TRBJ2-3, with TRBD2 identical over 8 bases. V dropped 1 base and J dropped 2; count of bases not matched to a gene: 5. The CDR3 is made up of 16 amino acids. Looked up from germline, CDR1 is MGHRA and CDR2 is YSYEKL. This CDR3 reads CASSQVGRGATDTQYF. The CDR3 coding sequence is TGCGCCAGCAGCCAAGTGGGGCGGGGGGCCACAGATACGCAGTATTTT.

The chain combines TRBV10-3 with TRBJ1-2, with 8 bases matching TRBD1. V shed 4 bases, J shed 3 bases, and the junction held 7 bases outside the gene matches. The CDR3 contains 15 residues. The germline V gene encodes CDR1 ENHRY and CDR2 SYGVKD. The DNA for the CDR3 is TGTGCCATCAGTGGGGGACAGGAACTATACTATGGCTACACCTTC. Amino acid sequence: CAISGGQELYYGYTF.

J is TRBJ2-7 and V is TRBV7-2; 7 bases are a match to TRBD2. CDR3 length: 18 amino acids. CDR1 and CDR2 (germline): SGHTA, FQGNSA. J was trimmed by 0 bases and V by 1 base; bases with no gene match: 12. The CDR3 DNA follows: TGTGCCAGCAGCTTAGGCCGCCCAGGGAGGGGCCCCTCCTACGAGCAGTACTTC. Residues: CASSLGRPGRGPSYEQYF.

This chain uses TRBV2 with TRBJ2-3; possible D gene TRBD2, 5 bases. Trimming removed 2 bases from V and 8 bases from J, with 11 bases in between. This CDR3 has 13 amino acids. The germline gives CDR1 SNHLY, CDR2 FYNNEI. The DNA for the CDR3 is TGTGCCAGCAGTGAACGGCCTGAGGGTACGCAGTATTTT. Encoded protein: CASSERPEGTQYF.

There are a few counts of this clone. This chain joins TRBV10-1 and TRBJ2-1, with D perhaps TRBD2 (5 bases). This CDR3 contains 13 residues. The germline V and J ends were trimmed by 7 bases and 5 bases, with 12 bases remaining between them. From germline, CDR1 is WNHNN and CDR2 SYGVQD (reference sequence). The CDR3 is CASKGGQHNEQFF. The DNA of the CDR3 is TGCGCCAGCAAAGGAGGCCAGCACAATGAGCAGTTCTTC.

This clone has just a few counts. The J gene is TRBJ2-1, the V gene TRBV6-5; D unclear. The ends were cut back, 0 bases at V and 9 bases at J, with 12 bases in the middle. The V gene's germline CDR1 is MNHEY and CDR2 SVGAGI. The length of the CDR3 is 14 residues. CDR3 DNA sequence: TGTGCCAGCAGTTACTCATCTAGTTCGGTTGAGCAGTTCTTC. Translating gives CASSYSSSSVEQFF.

This clone has only a few counts. The CDR3 DNA is TGTGCCAGCAGCTTAACGGCGGGGGAGGGGTCCTACGAGCAGTACTTC. Translation gives CASSLTAGEGSYEQYF. V is TRBV13 and J is TRBJ2-7, with 7 positions matching TRBD2. Germline V gives CDR1 PRHDT, CDR2 FYEKMQ (reference sequence). V lost 2 bases and J lost 1; bases outside the gene matches: 8. The CDR3 has 16 amino acids. Combining the CDR3 with reference TRBV13 and TRBJ2-7 gives the whole variable domain AAGVIQSPRHLIKEKRETATLKCYPIPRHDTVYWYQQGPGQDPQFLISFYEKMQSDKGSIPDRFSAQQFSDYHSELNMSSLELGDSALYFCASSLTAGEGSYEQYFGPGTRLTVT.

This chain connects TRBV7-2 to TRBJ2-1, with 9 bases aligning to TRBD1. The CDR3 covers 19 residues. The V segment lost 6 bases and the J segment 0 bases; nucleotides outside the gene matches: 15. Germline CDR1 SGHTA, CDR2 FQGNSA. The CDR3 sequence is CASSFPRDRVSGSYNEQFF. Written as DNA, the CDR3 is TGTGCCAGCAGTTTTCCCCGGGACAGGGTAAGCGGCTCCTACAATGAGCAGTTCTTC.